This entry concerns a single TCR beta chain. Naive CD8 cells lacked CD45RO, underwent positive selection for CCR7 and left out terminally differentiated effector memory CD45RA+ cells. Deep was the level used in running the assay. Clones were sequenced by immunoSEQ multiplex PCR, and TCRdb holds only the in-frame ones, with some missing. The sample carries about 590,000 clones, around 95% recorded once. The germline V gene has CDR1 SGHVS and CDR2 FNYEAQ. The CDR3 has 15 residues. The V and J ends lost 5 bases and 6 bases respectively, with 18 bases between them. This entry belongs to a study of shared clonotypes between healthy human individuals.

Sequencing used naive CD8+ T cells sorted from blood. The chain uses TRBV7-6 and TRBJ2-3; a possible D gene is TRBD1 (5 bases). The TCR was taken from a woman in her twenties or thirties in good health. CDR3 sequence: CASSPASPGIDTQYF. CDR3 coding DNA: TGTGCCAGCAGCCCCGCGTCGCCAGGGATCGATACGCAGTATTTT.